The present TCR beta chain was sequenced within a study of T cell repertoires in cytomegalovirus infection (dated by TCRdb to about 2019). Regarding the study in general: The peptide stimulations were aimed at well-studied HLA-B-restricted epitopes as well as recently identified HLA-C-restricted CMV epitopes, whose presentation resists viral immunomodulation. Because public TCR beta signatures pointed to carriage of CMV infection together with the matching HLA type, the HLA type of each donor mattered for the analysis. The study at large found these results: Cumulative frequency of public TCR beta family members discriminated carriers of CMV infection plus the relevant HLA type in this cohort and an independent approximately 370-donor cohort. The ex vivo response was dominated by HLA-C-restricted CMV-specific TCR beta clonotypes, and the single most frequent clonotype in two of eight donors was supplied by these HLA-C-restricted clonotypes.

The instrument was an Illumina HiSeq 1500. TCRdb redid the processing of the public reads, applying fastp at Q25 and MiXCR, and retained in-frame beta chains. When rows share a CDR3 protein, they turn into one entry using the most common DNA and genes. The sample records about 89,000 distinct CDR3 sequences, about 31% of which are singletons. The top ten constitute over 60% of the sample. Reading the label with the study, this specimen's treatment or condition is: in vitro stimulation with specific CMV peptide epitopes to enrich CMV-specific T cells. From its cysteine to its phenylalanine, the CDR3 spans 13 amino acids. CDR3 DNA is the only sequence kept; it has 39 bases, read in frame from the first base. Via the germline V gene, CDR1 is MNHEY and CDR2 SVGAGI. V sheds 0 bases and J sheds 10 bases, leaving 10 bases between their ends. This clonotype was detected only a few times. The clone's antigen remains unknown. No clone much larger than this one lies a single base away; base qualities are absent.

The V and J segments used are TRBV6-5 and TRBJ1-5; the D gene is perhaps TRBD1, on 5 matching bases. The source material was CD8+ T cells from cultured PBMCs, sampled from culture after CMV antigen stimulation. This clonotype was obtained from a human donor in good health (CMV status not recorded). Some clones in this sample may be carry-over from other donors' samples. The CDR3 region reads CASSYSQGAPQHF. DNA sequence: TGTGCCAGCAGTTACTCTCAAGGGGCCCCCCAGCATTTT.